Below, 4 T cell receptor beta chains from the same sample are listed, as sequenced in a study of vaccination and CD4 T cells after COVID-19. Antigen specificity for these receptors is unknown. Treatment indicated: approximately 11-day PBMC culture with coronavirus spike peptide pools or control peptides (ViraFEST assay). At the Johns Hopkins FTIC core, DNA taken from cultured CD4+ T cells was sequenced by way of the Oncomine TCR Beta short-read assay. TCRdb re-called the PCR reads with MiXCR, one entry per CDR3 protein. The profile shows some 19,000 distinct CDR3 sequences, approximately 39% of them singletons. Sequenced material: cultured CD4+ T cells from blood. These receptor sequences come from a human donor with COVID-19.

The genes are TRBV11-2 and TRBJ1-1, with a possible D match to TRBD1 (6 bases). V was cut by 5 bases and J by 3 bases, with 10 bases left in between. Per the germline V gene, CDR1 is SGHAT and CDR2 is FQNNGV. The CDR3 is 13 residues long. Written as DNA, the CDR3 is TGTGCCAGCAGCCCACAGGGTTACACTGAAGCTTTCTTT. Protein product: CASSPQGYTEAFF. The whole variable domain, filled in from reference TRBV11-2 and TRBJ1-1, reads EAGVAQSPRYKIIEKRQSVAFWCNPISGHATLYWYQQILGQGPKLLIQFQNNGVVDDSQLPKDRFSAERLKGVDSTLKIQPAKLEDSAVYLCASSPQGYTEAFFGQGTRLTVV.

Regarding this clonotype: An end of the junction does not agree with germline; a read error may underlie this. The chain combines TRBV29-1 with TRBJ2-7, with 9 bases fitting TRBD1. CDR3 size: 13 residues. CDR1 and CDR2 from the germline V gene are SQVTM and ANQGSEA. Here the CDR3 DNA reads TGCAGCGTGGAAGGGACAGGGTTGGTCGAGCAGTACTTC. Translation gives CSVEGTGLVEQYF.

This clonotype was counted only a few times. The chain has TRBV30 and TRBJ2-3; D perhaps matches TRBD2 (5 bases). Germline CDR1 reads GTSNPN; CDR2 reads SVGIG (reference sequence). V dropped 4 bases and J dropped 2 bases, with 7 bases sitting between them. This CDR3 is built from 12 residues. The CDR3 here is CAWTGITDTQYF. The CDR3 DNA is TGTGCCTGGACCGGGATCACAGATACGCAGTATTTT. The full variable domain, with the rest looked up from reference TRBV30 and TRBJ2-3, is SQTIHQWPATLVQPVGSPLSLECTVEGTSNPNLYWYRQAAGRGLQLLFYSVGIGQISSEVPQNLSASRPQDRQFILSSKKLLLSDSGFYLCAWTGITDTQYFGPGTRLTVL.

This clonotype has only a few counts. The chain carries TRBV6-2 or TRBV6-3 and TRBJ2-1; 11 bases are shared with TRBD2. CDR1 and CDR2 from the germline V gene are MNHEY and SVGEGT. J was trimmed by 4 bases and V by 7 bases; bases with no gene match: 6. The length of the CDR3 is 15 residues. In DNA, the CDR3 is TGTGCCAGCAAGATACTAGCGGGAGAGTACAATGAGCAGTTCTTC. Amino acid sequence: CASKILAGEYNEQFF.